This T cell receptor (beta chain) was profiled in a study of blood T cell repertoires in COVID-19. Study context: From T cells, B-cell-depleted T cells, or PBMCs came the material, which was cDNA or gDNA.

In the original analysis: By means of reference gene primer amplification, nucleated cell counts were estimated. Only in-frame clones appear in the TCRdb table, and some are missing; sequencing was by immunoSEQ multiplex PCR. The DNA gave D and trimming, while V, J and clone size come from that table. The table shows 45,000 to 55,000 clones, with over 70% occurring only once. V was shortened by 7 bases and J by 6 bases, with 10 bases between the two germline ends. Germline V gene data show CDR1 as MNHEY and CDR2 as SMNVEV (reference sequence). This CDR3 comprises 12 residues. Sequencing used peripheral blood. The gene calls are TRBV27 and TRBJ1-5; unclear D gene. The TCR sequence derives from a human donor in a cohort sampled during active COVID-19. CDR3 nucleotides: TGTGCCAGCACACACAGCGGTCAGCCCCAGCATTTT. Residues: CASTHSGQPQHF.